This T cell receptor beta chain was retrieved from a study of cytomegalovirus exposure and HLA in healthy donors. PCR involved 60 Vbeta and 13 Jbeta primers. The data were produced by immunoSEQ multiplex PCR, yet TCRdb's version contains in-frame clones alone and is incomplete. This table has 150,000 to 200,000 clones, 75% to 85% appearing once. V shed 4 bases and J 5 bases; nucleotides not matched to a gene: 7. CDR1 is SEHNR and CDR2 is FQNEAQ in the germline V gene (reference sequence). CDR3 size: 17 residues. This sequence was found in a woman aged 18-35 years in good health and CMV-seropositive. The gene calls are TRBV7-9 and TRBJ2-2; TRBD2 aligns across 13 bases. Source material: PBMCs. The chain's CDR3 is CASSSPTSGGSTGELFF. The CDR3 nucleotides read TGTGCCAGCAGCTCTCCGACTAGCGGGGGGTCTACCGGGGAGCTGTTTTTT.